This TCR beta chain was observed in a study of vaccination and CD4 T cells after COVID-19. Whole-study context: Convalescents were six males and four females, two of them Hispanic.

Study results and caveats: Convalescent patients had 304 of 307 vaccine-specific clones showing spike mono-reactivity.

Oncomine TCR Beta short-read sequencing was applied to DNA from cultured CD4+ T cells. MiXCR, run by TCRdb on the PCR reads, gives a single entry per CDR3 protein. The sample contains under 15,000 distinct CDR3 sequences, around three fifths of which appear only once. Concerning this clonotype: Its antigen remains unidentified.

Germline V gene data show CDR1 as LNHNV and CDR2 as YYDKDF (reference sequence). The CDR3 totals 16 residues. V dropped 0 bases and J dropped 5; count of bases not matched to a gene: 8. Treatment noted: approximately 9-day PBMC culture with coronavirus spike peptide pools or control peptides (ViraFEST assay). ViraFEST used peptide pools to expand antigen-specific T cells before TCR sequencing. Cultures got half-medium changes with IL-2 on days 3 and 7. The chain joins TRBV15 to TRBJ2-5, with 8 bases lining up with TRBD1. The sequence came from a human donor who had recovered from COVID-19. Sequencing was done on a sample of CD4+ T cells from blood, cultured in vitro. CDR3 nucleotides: TGTGCCACCAGCAGAGATGGCAGGGGGCGACGCGAGACCCAGTACTTC. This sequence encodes CATSRDGRGRRETQYF.